This T cell receptor (beta chain) was obtained from a study of glioma-infiltrating T cells after dendritic cell vaccination. CDR1 MNHEY and CDR2 SVGAGI come from the germline V gene. The V gene end was trimmed by 0 bases and the J gene end by 2 bases; junction bases not matched to a gene: 3. The CDR3 runs to 16 residues. Amplification used 60 V beta primers and 13 J beta primers. Profiled with immunoSEQ multiplex PCR; TCRdb holds only in-frame clones, not every one. The sample consists of around 60,000 clones, around nine tenths of them appearing once. Study-wide findings and caveats: Only a small number of patients had complete blood and tumor samples. Higher pretreatment TIL content predicted longer progression-free time and survival.

As for this clone: Its cognate antigen is unknown.

Time point meaning: after dendritic cell vaccination, including at tumor progression/relapse. No glioblastoma patient carried an isocitrate dehydrogenase mutation. The sequence came from a human donor with glioblastoma. Sequences were derived from blood, sampled after dendritic cell vaccination. This chain links TRBV6-5 with TRBJ2-1, with TRBD1 matching over 8 bases. The CDR3 here is CASSYSRQGPYNEQFF. For the CDR3, the DNA is TGTGCCAGCAGTTACTCGAGACAGGGGCCCTACAATGAGCAGTTCTTC.